The 17 T cell receptor beta chains presented below share a single source sample, sequenced in a study of prognosis after radiotherapy for stage I lung cancer. Genomic DNA yielded TCR beta CDR3, amplified by two-round multiplex PCR. Amplification in first-round PCR relied on primers specific to each TRBV and TRBJ gene. Via MiXCR, TCRdb re-called the multiplex PCR reads, giving one row per CDR3 protein. The data hold approximately 28,000 distinct CDR3 sequences, with 25% to 35% observed a single time. The sequenced sample was PBMCs, obtained before or after stereotactic body radiation therapy (not recorded which). The receptors were gathered from a donor older than 45 with non-small cell lung cancer.

This clonotype was counted at least ten times. This chain joins TRBV4-1 and TRBJ2-1; D is perhaps TRBD2 (5 bases). The germline CDR1 and CDR2 sequences are MGHRA and YSYEKL. The CDR3 has 16 amino acids. V was shortened by 4 bases and J by 8 bases, with 21 bases between the two germline ends. The CDR3 bases are TGCGCCAGCAGCCTTAGACTAACGACCCCTCCCGATGAGCAGTTCTTC. Translated: CASSLRLTTPPDEQFF.

On this clonotype itself: Relative to the germline gene, one junction end is altered; a read error may explain this. The chain couples TRBV19 to TRBJ2-7; a weak D match, TRBD2 (6 bases). The CDR3 extends over 15 amino acids. The V gene's germline CDR1 is LNHDA and CDR2 SQIVND (reference sequence). CDR3 sequence (DNA): TGTGCCAGTAGTATAGGGAGCGGGCGGGATGACGAGCATTACTTC. This codes for CASSIGSGRDDEHYF.

There are many counts of this clonotype. The chain carries TRBV12-3 or TRBV12-4 and TRBJ1-5, with 7 bases identical to TRBD1. The trim removed 5 bases at V and 2 bases at J, leaving 6 bases unmatched. CDR3 length: 15 residues. The CDR3 DNA is TGTGCCAGCAGTCCTCGACAGGGAGGCAATCAGCCCCAGCATTTT. It encodes CASSPRQGGNQPQHF.

To note about this clonotype: An end of the junction does not agree with germline; a read error may underlie this. This rearrangement joins TRBV29-1 to TRBJ2-2; 8 bases fit TRBD1. This CDR3 is built from 14 residues. CDR1 SQVTM and CDR2 ANQGSEA come from the germline V gene. The CDR3 DNA follows: TGCAGCGTTGAAATAGCAGGGGGCCCCGGGGAGCTGTCTTTT. This encodes CSVEIAGGPGELSF.

In regard to this clonotype: This sequence may be a read error, since a much larger clone differs from it by one base. This chain joins TRBV20-1 and TRBJ2-2; TRBD1 aligns across 9 bases. The germline V gene encodes CDR1 DFQATT and CDR2 SNEGSKA (reference sequence). The CDR3 sequence is 17 residues long. The CDR3 is CSARVRDRAGNTWELFF. CDR3 bases: TGCAGTGCTAGAGTCCGGGACAGGGCGGGGAACACCTGGGAGCTGTTTTTT.

This clonotype was counted at least ten times. This chain uses TRBV10-3 with TRBJ2-3; D assignment may be TRBD1 or TRBD2 (5 bases each). Trimming stripped 7 bases from V and 2 bases from J, with 10 bases between. The germline V gene has CDR1 ENHRY and CDR2 SYGVKD. The CDR3 covers 13 residues. The CDR3 spells CAIKGPNTDTQYF. For the CDR3, the DNA is TGTGCCATCAAGGGACCCAACACAGATACGCAGTATTTT.

This clonotype has at least ten counts. The chain couples TRBV20-1 to TRBJ2-1; 9 positions agree with TRBD2. Germline-derived CDR1 and CDR2 are DFQATT and SNEGSKA (reference sequence). With V trimmed by 2 bases and J by 7 bases, 9 bases remained unmatched. This CDR3 contains 15 residues. The CDR3 region is CSARLGGGARNEQFF. CDR3 coding DNA: TGCAGTGCTAGATTGGGCGGGGGGGCTCGGAATGAGCAGTTCTTC.

As regards this clonotype: Given a much more abundant clone one base away, this may be a read error. The chain joins TRBV9 to TRBJ2-3, with TRBD2 identical over 8 bases. J was trimmed by 3 bases and V by 4 bases; bases with no gene match: 10. The CDR3 sequence is 16 residues long. The germline V gene has CDR1 SGDLS and CDR2 YYNGEE. The CDR3 loop reads CASSPSMGGGTDTQYF. CDR3 nucleotide sequence: TGTGCCAGCAGCCCGAGCATGGGCGGGGGGACAGATACGCAGTATTTT. The whole variable domain, remainder taken from reference TRBV9 and TRBJ2-3, is DSGVTQTPKHLITATGQRVTLRCSPRSGDLSVYWYQQSLDQGLQFLIQYYNGEERAKGNILERFSAQQFPDLHSELNLSSLELGDSALYFCASSPSMGGGTDTQYFGPGTRLTVL.

Notes on this clonotype: A much larger clone differs from this one at a single base, so this may be a read error. The chain links TRBV7-2 to TRBJ2-2; D unresolved. The CDR3 length is 16 residues. Germline CDR1 SGHTA, CDR2 FQGNSA. CDR3 loop: CASSFGVVANTWELFF. DNA for the CDR3: TGTGCCAGCAGCTTTGGGGTAGTGGCGAACACCTGGGAGCTGTTTTTT.

This clonotype was seen repeatedly, ten times or more. The J gene is TRBJ2-5, the V gene TRBV2; D is possibly TRBD1 (5 bases). This CDR3 has 15 amino acids. The V and J ends lost 3 bases and 0 bases respectively, with 11 bases between them. Germline assignment: CDR1 SNHLY and CDR2 FYNNEI. This CDR3 reads CASSEGQTYQETQYF. In DNA, the CDR3 is TGTGCCAGCAGTGAGGGGCAGACGTACCAAGAGACCCAGTACTTC.

On this clonotype itself: A much larger clone lies a single base off, so this may be a read error. This is likely a read error, given that the CDR3 carries no conserved phenylalanine or tryptophan at its end. The chain combines TRBV5-1 with TRBJ2-5, with D unclear. The end of the DNA is better explained by TRBJ2-1, so the J call may be wrong. Germline CDR1 reads SGHRS; CDR2 reads YFSETQ. CDR3 length: 14 residues. CDR3 nucleotide sequence: TGCGCCAGCACAGGATTGGGTCGACGGGATGAGCAGTTCCTC. Its protein product is CASTGLGRRDEQFL.

As to this clonotype: The CDR3 end shows no conserved phenylalanine or tryptophan, and so a read error is likely. The chain is built from TRBV11-3 and TRBJ1-1; a possible D gene is TRBD1 (6 bases). The CDR3 is made up of 14 amino acids. CDR1 SGHNT and CDR2 YENEEA come from the germline V gene. The V and J ends lost 5 bases and 7 bases respectively, with 17 bases between them. The CDR3 loop is CASSGRLGGLEAFL. The CDR3 nucleotides are TGTGCCAGCAGCGGGAGGTTAGGGGGGCTTGAAGCTTTCCTT.

The rearrangement joins TRBV12-3 or TRBV12-4 to TRBJ2-7; 8 bases map to TRBD1. The CDR3 runs to 15 residues. V shed 7 bases, J shed 6 bases, and the junction held 14 bases outside the gene matches. CDR3 amino acids: CASTVRTGLPCEQYF. CDR3 DNA: TGTGCCAGCACCGTCAGGACAGGGTTACCCTGCGAGCAGTACTTC.

This clonotype showed up many times. The chain carries TRBV28 and TRBJ1-5; 7 nucleotides align to TRBD1. Germline values: CDR1 MDHEN, CDR2 SYDVKM. This CDR3 has 15 residues. After removal of 3 bases from V and 7 bases from J, the junction contained 9 bases not matched to a gene. The CDR3 DNA reads TGTGCCAGCAGTTTCCGGGGGAGGGGGCACCAGCCCCAGCATTTT. It is translated as CASSFRGRGHQPQHF.

This clonotype has ten or more counts. A read error may explain this, as a much larger clone is one base away. The chain combines TRBV6-2 or TRBV6-3 with TRBJ2-1; 8 bases line up with TRBD2. The germline gives CDR1 MNHEY, CDR2 SVGEGT. There are 18 residues in the CDR3. CDR3 DNA sequence: TGTGCCAGCAGTTACTTGCTGAGCGGGAGCCTACACTACAATGAGCGGTTCTTC. Amino acid sequence: CASSYLLSGSLHYNERFF.

Regarding this clonotype: Just one base apart from a much larger clone, this may be a read error. The chain joins TRBV10-3 to TRBJ2-7; TRBD2 matches at 10 bases. Germline-derived CDR1 and CDR2 are ENHRY and SYGVKD. The CDR3 contains 14 residues. The CDR3 sequence is CGIRPLAGVGEQYF. The CDR3 DNA sequence: TGTGGCATCAGGCCCCTAGCGGGAGTCGGCGAGCAGTACTTC.

In this sample, this clonotype turned up many times. The chain is built from TRBV6-1 and TRBJ2-2; D not certain. V lost 10 bases to trimming and J lost 6 bases, with 6 bases between them. Germline CDR1 is MNHNS and CDR2 is SASEGT. This CDR3 has 10 residues. The CDR3 nucleotides read TGTGCCACGTCATCCGGGGAGCTGTTTTTT. Encoded protein: CATSSGELFF.